This T cell receptor (beta chain) was identified during a study of blood T cell repertoires in COVID-19. Some clones are missing from TCRdb's copy, which holds only in-frame ones; the method was immunoSEQ multiplex PCR. The data contain around 260,000 clones, about 81% of them singletons. Germline V gene lookup returns CDR1 MNHNS and CDR2 SASEGT. V lost 2 bases and J 4 bases, leaving 14 bases between the germline ends. The CDR3 is 15 residues long. The chain is built from TRBV6-1 and TRBJ1-2; D possibly corresponds to TRBD1 (5 bases). Sequenced: PBMCs or T cells enriched from blood (not recorded which). The receptor was isolated from a man under 40 with acute COVID-19. This CDR3 reads CASSEIQATAYGYTF. The CDR3 DNA reads as TGTGCCAGCAGTGAAATACAGGCGACCGCCTATGGCTACACCTTC.